This T cell receptor beta chain was captured by sequencing in a study of cytomegalovirus exposure and HLA in healthy donors. The ends were cut back, 11 bases at V and 6 bases at J, with 18 bases in the middle. The CDR3 has 13 amino acids. Germline CDR1 is ENHRY and CDR2 is SYGVKD. Profiled with immunoSEQ multiplex PCR; TCRdb holds only in-frame clones, not every one. The sample records around 71,000 clones, about 94% being singletons. The specimen sequenced was PBMCs. This clonotype was sampled from a man between 18 and 29 years old in good health and CMV-seropositive. V and J are TRBV10-3 and TRBJ2-3; the D gene is possibly TRBD1 (6 bases). The DNA of the CDR3 is TGTGCCGTACAGGGCAGGCAGACTGATACGCAGTATTTT. It is translated as CAVQGRQTDTQYF.